The TCR beta chain under discussion was sequenced for a study of blood T cell repertoires in COVID-19 (dated by TCRdb to 2018 to 2020). Study-wide context: The collaborator samples originated in the United States, Italy and Spain and spanned the acute and convalescent phases of COVID-19. Samples came from the ongoing ImmuneRACE study (first 160 participants) plus 1,254 subjects from 6 global collaborators. HLA class I and class II types, where available, came from metadata supplied by the sample provider rather than from assay-based typing. Nearly every sample came with metadata listing a de-identified subject ID, COVID-19 status, age in years and sex. Deeply sampled blood TCRbeta repertoires from subjects exposed to, actively infected with, or recovered from COVID-19 were included in the dataset. The repertoires were released in a freely available public database meant as a resource for research on the immune response to SARS-CoV-2. The material from the prospective study consisted of cDNA or gDNA derived from T cells, B-cell-depleted T cells, or PBMCs.

The junction shows trimming of 2 bases on V and 5 bases on J, and the gene matches do not reach 8 bases of it. From cysteine to phenylalanine, the CDR3 is 17 amino acids long. Of the read, only the CDR3 DNA is kept; its 51 bases are in frame from base 1. Taken from the germline V gene (reference sequence), the CDR1 and CDR2 loops are SSHAT and FNYEAQ. TCRbeta CDR3 regions were amplified from genomic DNA using the immunoSEQ Assay, a bias-controlled multiplex PCR. The authors processed their data as follows. Within the assay, amplification of reference gene primers was used to estimate how many nucleated cells each sample contained. To quantify the absolute abundance of each unique TCRbeta CDR3 rearrangement, sequence reads were collapsed and filtered. Productive Simpson clonality was computed per sample as the square root of Simpson's diversity index over productive rearrangements. The immuneACCESS repertoire file appears here via TCRdb, limited to in-frame rearrangements. These files lack a portion of the clones; in checked studies, under half of the deficit traces to unresolved V genes, and the cause of the others is not known. That table gives V, J and clone size, and the DNA gave D and trimming. This sample has about 210,000 clones in its table, and about 81% of those were observed once. The leading ten clones occupy 7.5% to 10% of the sample.

The research as a whole found: Clinical and demographic metadata were provided uncurated, with the amount varying by source and participant.

Enrolling through a virtual design, the prospective study's participants ranged in age from about 18 to 100 years and lived across 24 United States geographic areas. To assign participants to cohorts, the prospective study relied on clinical history that participants themselves reported in a screening survey and a study questionnaire. Recovered participants in ImmuneRACE Cohort 3 were defined as having two consecutive negative NP/OP PCR tests, clearance from a healthcare professional, or resolution of symptoms. Each participant in the prospective study had whole blood, serum and a nasopharyngeal or oropharyngeal swab collected by mobile phlebotomists. Over a roughly 2-month period, participants in the prospective study had the option of providing additional blood draws and questionnaires. Before DNA extraction, blood samples from the prospective study were shipped at room temperature or frozen.

Concerning this clone itself: The specificity of this receptor is unknown. No base quality values were provided; no much bigger clone lies one nucleotide off.

The rearrangement combines TRBV7-7 with TRBJ2-2, with 10 bases matching TRBD2. Sequenced material: PBMCs or T cells enriched from blood (not recorded which). The clonotype originates from a man aged 40-55 years who had recovered from COVID-19. The nucleotide sequence is given as TGTGCCAGCAGCTTATCCGAACTAGCGGGGAAAACCGGGGAGCTGTTTTTT. Translation gives CASSLSELAGKTGELFF.